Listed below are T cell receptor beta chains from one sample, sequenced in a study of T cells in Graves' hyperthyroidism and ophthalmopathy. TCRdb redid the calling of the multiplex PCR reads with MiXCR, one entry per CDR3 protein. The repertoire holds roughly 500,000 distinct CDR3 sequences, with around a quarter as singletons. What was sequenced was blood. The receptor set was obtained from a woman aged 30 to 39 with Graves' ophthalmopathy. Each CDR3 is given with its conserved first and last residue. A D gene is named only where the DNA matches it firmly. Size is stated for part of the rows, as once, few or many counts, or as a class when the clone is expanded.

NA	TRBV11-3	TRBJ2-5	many	TGTGCCAGCAGCTTAAACGGGGTGCCAGGAGAGACCCAGTACTTC	CASSLNGVPGETQYF
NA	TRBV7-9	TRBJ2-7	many	TGTGCCAGCAGCCAGGGACACCTGGGAAGCTCCTACGAGCAGTACTTC	CASSQGHLGSSYEQYF
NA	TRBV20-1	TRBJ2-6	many	TGCAGTGCTAGGGAGACTAGTTTGGCTGGGGCCAACGTCCTGACTTTC	CSARETSLAGANVLTF
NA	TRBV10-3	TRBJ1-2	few	TGTGCCATCAGGGGGGAGAGCGAGGGCTACACCTTC	CAIRGESEGYTF
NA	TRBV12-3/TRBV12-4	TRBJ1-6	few	TGTGCCAGCAGCCGATCCCGTGGTAATTCACCCCTCCACTTT	CASSRSRGNSPLHF
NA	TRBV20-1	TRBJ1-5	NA	TGCAGTGCTAAACCGGGGGCGTGGGGACATCTTTCCGGTGGCAATCAGCCCCAGCATTTT	CSAKPGAWGHLSGGNQPQHF
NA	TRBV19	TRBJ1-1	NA	TGTGCCAGTGAACCCGGACGTACAACTGAAGCTTTCTTT	CASEPGRTTEAFF
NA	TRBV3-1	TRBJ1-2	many	TGTGCCAGCAGCCACGGACAAAGAAGAAACTATGGCTACACCTTC	CASSHGQRRNYGYTF
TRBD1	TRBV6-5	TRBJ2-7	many	TGTGCCAGCAGTTTACCGGAACAGGGGCCCACCTACGAGCAGTACTTC	CASSLPEQGPTYEQYF
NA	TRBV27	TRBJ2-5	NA	TGTGCCAGCCGAGGGCTCGTACAAGAGACCCAGTACTTC	CASRGLVQETQYF
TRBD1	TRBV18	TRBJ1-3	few	TGTGCCAGCTCACCGGGACAGGGAATTCCCGCATCGGCAGGAAACACCATATATTTT	CASSPGQGIPASAGNTIYF
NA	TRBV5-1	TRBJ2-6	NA	TGCGCCAGCCGTGACAGCTCTGGGGCCAACGTCCTGACTTTC	CASRDSSGANVLTF
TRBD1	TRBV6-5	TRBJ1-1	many	TGTGCCAGCAGTTACTTGGGACAGGATGAGGGTGAAGCTTTCTTT	CASSYLGQDEGEAFF
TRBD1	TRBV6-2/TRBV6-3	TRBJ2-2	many	TGTGCCAGCACCTCACAGGGGCAGGGGATCCCCTTGAACACCGGGGAGCTGTTTTTT	CASTSQGQGIPLNTGELFF
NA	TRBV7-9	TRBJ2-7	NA	TGTGCCAGCAGCCGCTCGTTAGGAGCTTACGAGCAGTACTTC	CASSRSLGAYEQYF
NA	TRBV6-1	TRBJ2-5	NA	TGTGCCAGCAGTGAGGAAGGTCGGGTGTTAGAGACCCAGTACTTC	CASSEEGRVLETQYF
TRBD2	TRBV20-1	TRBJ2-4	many	TGCAGTGCTAGATTTCGACTAGCCTCGGACATTCAGTACTTC	CSARFRLASDIQYF
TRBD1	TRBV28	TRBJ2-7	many	TGTGCCAGCAGTTTCGGGGACAGGGCAGTCTACGAGCAGTACTTC	CASSFGDRAVYEQYF
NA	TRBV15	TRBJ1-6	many	TGTGCCACCAGCAGAGATATAGGGGAATCACCCCTCCACTTT	CATSRDIGESPLHF
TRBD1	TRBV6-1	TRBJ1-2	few	TGTGCCACGAGGATGGGACAGAACTATGGCTACACCTTC	CATRMGQNYGYTF
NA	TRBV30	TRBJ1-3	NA	TGTGCCTGGAGTGTACGGAACATCGAATATTTT	CAWSVRNIEYF
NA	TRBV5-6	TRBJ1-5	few	TGTGCCAGCAGCTTTAGAATAAGCAATCAGCCCCAGCATTTT	CASSFRISNQPQHF
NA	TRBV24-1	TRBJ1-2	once	TGTGCCACCAGTGATGATAAGTATGGCTACACCTTC	CATSDDKYGYTF
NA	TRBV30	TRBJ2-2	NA	TGTGCCTGGAGTGATAACAGTTTGAACACCGGGGAGCTGTTTTTT	CAWSDNSLNTGELFF
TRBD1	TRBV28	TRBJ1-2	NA	TGTGCCAGCACCACCAGACAGGGTATCTATGGCTACACCTTC	CASTTRQGIYGYTF
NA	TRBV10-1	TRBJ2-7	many	TGCGCCAGCAGTGAGGAGGGATTCGGGGAAGGCGAGCAGTACTTC	CASSEEGFGEGEQYF
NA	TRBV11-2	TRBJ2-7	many	TGTGCCAGCAGCTTAGATATTGGGGTGGGTAAGGCCGAGCAGTACTTC	CASSLDIGVGKAEQYF
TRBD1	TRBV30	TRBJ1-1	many	TGTGCCTGGGGGACAGGGTTCAACACTGAAGCTTTCTTT	CAWGTGFNTEAFF
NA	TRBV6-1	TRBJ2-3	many	TGTGCCAGCAGTGATACCTTACTAGATACGCAGTATTTT	CASSDTLLDTQYF
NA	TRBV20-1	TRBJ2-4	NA	TGCAGTGCTAGAGATCTGGGCCTAAACATTCAGTACTTC	CSARDLGLNIQYF
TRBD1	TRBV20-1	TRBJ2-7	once	TGCAGTGCTAGGGGGACAGTCTCCTACGAGCAGTACTTC	CSARGTVSYEQYF
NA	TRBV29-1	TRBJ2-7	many	TGCAGCGTTGAACAGGGACACCCCTACGAGCAGTACTTC	CSVEQGHPYEQYF
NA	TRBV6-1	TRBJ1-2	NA	TGTGCCAGCAGGCCCAGGGTAAACTATGGCTACACCTTC	CASRPRVNYGYTF
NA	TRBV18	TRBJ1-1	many	TGTGCCAGCTCACCACCGAAGGGGCTTGAAGCTTTCTTT	CASSPPKGLEAFF
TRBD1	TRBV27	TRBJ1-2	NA	TGTGCCAGCAGTCATGGGGACAGGGTTCATGGCTACACCTTC	CASSHGDRVHGYTF
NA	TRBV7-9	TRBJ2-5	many	TGTGCCGGTGACAGGGAGGCGACCCAGTACTTC	CAGDREATQYF
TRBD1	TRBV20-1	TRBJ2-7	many	TGCAGTGCTAGAGAGGACAGGGGGGTCTACGAGCAGTACTTC	CSAREDRGVYEQYF
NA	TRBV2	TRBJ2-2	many	TGTGCCAGCAAACTGGACGGGGACACCGGGGAGCTGTTTTTT	CASKLDGDTGELFF
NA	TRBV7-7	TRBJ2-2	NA	TGTGCCAGCAGAAGGACGGGAAACACCGGGGAGCTGTTTTTT	CASRRTGNTGELFF
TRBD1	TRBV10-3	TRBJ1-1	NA	TGTGCCATCAGTGGAACCACAGGGGGCACAGGTATCGCTGAAGCTTTCTTT	CAISGTTGGTGIAEAFF
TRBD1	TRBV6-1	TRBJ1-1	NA	TGTGCCAGCAGAGCACAACAGGGGGCTGAAGCTTTCTTT	CASRAQQGAEAFF
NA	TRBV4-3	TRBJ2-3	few	TGCGCCAGCAGCCAGAGCGTTGGACGGCTCCTCACAGATACGCAGTATTTT	CASSQSVGRLLTDTQYF
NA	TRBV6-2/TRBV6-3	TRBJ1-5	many	TGTGCCAGCAGGGACACGAGGATTCAGCCCCAGCATTTT	CASRDTRIQPQHF
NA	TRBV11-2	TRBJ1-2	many	TGTGCCAGCAGCTTAGAAACCGGAGGAGGGGAGGGGAACTATGGCTACACCTTC	CASSLETGGGEGNYGYTF
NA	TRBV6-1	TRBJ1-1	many	TGTGCCAGCAGACCCTCCGACAGGTTCAACGTTGAAGCTTTCTTT	CASRPSDRFNVEAFF
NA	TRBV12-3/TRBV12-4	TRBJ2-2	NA	TGTGCCAGCACGGAAAGACCTGGGGGTCCGACCGGGGAGCTGTTTTTT	CASTERPGGPTGELFF
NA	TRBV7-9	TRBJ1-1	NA	TGTGCCAGCTCTAGGATAGGGTCGACCACTGAAGCTTTCTTT	CASSRIGSTTEAFF
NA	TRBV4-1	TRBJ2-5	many	TGCGCCAGCAGCCACCCCGGACCGCCCCAAGAGACCCAGTACTTC	CASSHPGPPQETQYF
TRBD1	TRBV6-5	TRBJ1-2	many	TGTGCCAGCAGTTTGACGGACAGGGACCTCTATGGCTACACCTTC	CASSLTDRDLYGYTF
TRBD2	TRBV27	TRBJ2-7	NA	TGTGCCAGCCGGGGGGGTTTTCGTTACGAGCAGTACTTC	CASRGGFRYEQYF
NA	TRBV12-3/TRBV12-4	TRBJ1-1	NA	TGTGCCAGCAGTTGGACGGAAGAAGCTTTCTTT	CASSWTEEAFF
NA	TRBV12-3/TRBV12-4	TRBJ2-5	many	TGTGCCAGCACCCAGAACGATGGAGAGACCCAGTACTTC	CASTQNDGETQYF
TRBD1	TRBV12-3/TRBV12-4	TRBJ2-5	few	TGTGCCAGCAGTCCCGGGACAGGGGGTATGGAGACCCAGTACTTC	CASSPGTGGMETQYF
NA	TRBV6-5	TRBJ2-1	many	TGTGCCAGCAGCCTATCCCGACAGGGAGGCTCGGACAATGAGCAGTTCTTC	CASSLSRQGGSDNEQFF
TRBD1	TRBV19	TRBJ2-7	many	TGTGCCAGTAGCGGGACAGGCGGTACGGAGCAGTACTTC	CASSGTGGTEQYF
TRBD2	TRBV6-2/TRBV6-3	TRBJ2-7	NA	TGTGCCAGCAGTTACTCGTCGGGACTAGCGGGAGTTGGGAGCTCCTACGAGCAGTACTTC	CASSYSSGLAGVGSSYEQYF
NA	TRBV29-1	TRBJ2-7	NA	TGCAGCGTTGACAGGGACCACGAGCAGTACTTC	CSVDRDHEQYF
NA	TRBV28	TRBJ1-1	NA	TGTGCCAGCAGTCTATCGGAGGGGATGAACACTGAAGCTTTCTTT	CASSLSEGMNTEAFF